This TCR beta chain was documented in a study of blood T cell repertoires in COVID-19. This clone has a handful of counts. Generated by immunoSEQ multiplex PCR, the TCRdb table keeps only in-frame clones and is missing some. The data hold around 150,000 clones, with around 89% observed a single time. Per germline, CDR1 SQVTM and CDR2 ANQGSEA. The CDR3 has 13 residues. J was trimmed by 9 bases and V by 4 bases; bases with no gene match: 6. The sample taken for sequencing was peripheral blood. The chain is built from TRBV29-1 and TRBJ1-2; 12 bases fit TRBD1. The origin of this receptor is an older woman with active COVID-19. CDR3 region: CSVGGQGADSYTF. The CDR3 DNA reads as TGCAGCGTTGGGGGACAGGGGGCAGATAGCTACACCTTC.